The entry that follows covers one TCR beta chain sequence. Its matching antigen is unknown. The V gene lost 4 bases and the J gene lost 0 bases, with 16 bases spanning the gap. CDR3 length: 16 residues. Per germline, CDR1 SGHTA and CDR2 FQGNSA. These data come from a study of Ad26.COV2.S vaccination and SARS-CoV-2 variants. Treatment indicated: around 19 received Ad26.COV2.S at low or high dose, single or two shots; roughly 5 received placebo; per-sample allocation not given. It was on day 63 after the first vaccine or placebo injection that samples were taken. Assay: immunoSEQ multiplex PCR; the TCRdb copy retains only in-frame clones and omits some. The sample yields over 400,000 clones, 85% to 90% seen once. General study findings and limits: Participants given vaccine showed non-spike TCR breadth similar to that of placebo recipients.

The chain carries TRBV7-2 and TRBJ2-7; D perhaps matches TRBD2 (6 bases). The sequence came from a person between 18 and 65 years old who received the Ad26.COV2.S COVID-19 vaccine or a placebo. Specimen: peripheral blood, collected in a trial of Ad26.COV2.S vaccine versus placebo. CDR3 protein: CASSSMGGLVSYEQYF. CDR3 in DNA: TGTGCCAGCAGCTCGATGGGGGGTCTGGTCTCCTACGAGCAGTACTTC.